The 4 T cell receptor beta chains given below trace back to one sample, sequenced in a study of blood T cell repertoires in COVID-19. Measured with immunoSEQ multiplex PCR; TCRdb has only the in-frame clones, and not every one. The profile shows about 130,000 clones, around 89% of them singletons. The sequencing input was peripheral blood. Source of these receptors: a middle-aged man with active or convalescent COVID-19.

The chain employs TRBV3-1 (or the pseudogene TRBV3-2) and TRBJ2-2, with 7 bases aligning to TRBD1. From germline, CDR1 is LGHDT and CDR2 YNNKEL (reference sequence). This CDR3 has 15 amino acids. V dropped 4 bases and J dropped 3; count of bases not matched to a gene: 5. CDR3 coding DNA: TGTGCCAGCAGCCCGTGGACAGGAGACACCGGGGAGCTGTTTTTT. The encoded protein is CASSPWTGDTGELFF.

This chain joins TRBV27 and TRBJ2-7; 11 bases are shared with TRBD2. Trimming cost V 4 bases and J 2 bases; bases outside gene matches: 4. Looked up from germline, CDR1 is MNHEY and CDR2 is SMNVEV (reference sequence). The CDR3 contains 15 residues. The CDR3 nucleotides read TGTGCCAGCAGTTCATTACTAGCGGGAGCCTACGAGCAGTACTTC. It specifies CASSSLLAGAYEQYF.

The CDR3, as DNA: TGTGCTAGTGGTAACGAGGACAGGGGCTTAAACACCATATATTTT. Residues: CASGNEDRGLNTIYF. The chain carries TRBV12-5 and TRBJ1-3; 9 bases are a match to TRBD1. Trimming removed 5 bases from V and 6 bases from J; junction bases left unmatched: 8. Per the germline V gene, CDR1 is LGHNT and CDR2 is FRNRAP. The CDR3 has 15 amino acids.

The J gene is TRBJ2-7, the V gene TRBV10-2, with D possibly TRBD1 on 5 matching bases. The CDR3 spans 13 residues. Deletions cut 4 bases from V and 4 bases from J, with 11 bases between. In germline, CDR1 is WSHSY, CDR2 SAAADI. The CDR3 sequence: CASSVQGLYEQYF. CDR3 nucleotides: TGCGCCAGCAGTGTTCAGGGATTGTACGAGCAGTACTTC.